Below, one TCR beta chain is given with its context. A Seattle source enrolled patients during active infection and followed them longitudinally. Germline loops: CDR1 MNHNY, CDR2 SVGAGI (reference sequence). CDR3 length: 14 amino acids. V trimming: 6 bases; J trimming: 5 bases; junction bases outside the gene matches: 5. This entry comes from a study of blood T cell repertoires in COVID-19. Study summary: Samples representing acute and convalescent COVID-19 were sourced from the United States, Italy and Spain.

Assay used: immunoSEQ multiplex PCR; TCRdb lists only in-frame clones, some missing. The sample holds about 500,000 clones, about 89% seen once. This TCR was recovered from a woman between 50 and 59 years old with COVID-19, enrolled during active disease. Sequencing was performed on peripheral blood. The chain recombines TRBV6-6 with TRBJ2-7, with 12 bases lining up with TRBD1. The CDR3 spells CASRPGQGANEQYF. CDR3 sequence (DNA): TGTGCCAGCAGGCCGGGACAGGGGGCCAACGAGCAGTACTTC.